This T cell receptor (beta chain) was recovered during a study of identical twins. Each CDR3 protein gets one entry after TCRdb re-called the 5' RACE reads with MiXCR. The sample yields approximately 210,000 distinct CDR3 sequences, roughly a tenth seen once. This CDR3 has 14 residues. Germline V gives CDR1 DFQATT, CDR2 SNEGSKA (reference sequence). J lost 3 bases, V lost 3 bases, and 8 bases had no gene match. This clonotype originated in a woman between 18 and 29 years old in good health. This rearrangement joins TRBV20-1 to TRBJ2-7; 7 positions match TRBD2. The sample consisted of memory (CD45RO+) T cells sorted from blood. CDR3 in DNA: TGCAGTGCTAGGGGGGGAGGGATAGGCTACGAGCAGTACTTC. Amino acid sequence: CSARGGGIGYEQYF.